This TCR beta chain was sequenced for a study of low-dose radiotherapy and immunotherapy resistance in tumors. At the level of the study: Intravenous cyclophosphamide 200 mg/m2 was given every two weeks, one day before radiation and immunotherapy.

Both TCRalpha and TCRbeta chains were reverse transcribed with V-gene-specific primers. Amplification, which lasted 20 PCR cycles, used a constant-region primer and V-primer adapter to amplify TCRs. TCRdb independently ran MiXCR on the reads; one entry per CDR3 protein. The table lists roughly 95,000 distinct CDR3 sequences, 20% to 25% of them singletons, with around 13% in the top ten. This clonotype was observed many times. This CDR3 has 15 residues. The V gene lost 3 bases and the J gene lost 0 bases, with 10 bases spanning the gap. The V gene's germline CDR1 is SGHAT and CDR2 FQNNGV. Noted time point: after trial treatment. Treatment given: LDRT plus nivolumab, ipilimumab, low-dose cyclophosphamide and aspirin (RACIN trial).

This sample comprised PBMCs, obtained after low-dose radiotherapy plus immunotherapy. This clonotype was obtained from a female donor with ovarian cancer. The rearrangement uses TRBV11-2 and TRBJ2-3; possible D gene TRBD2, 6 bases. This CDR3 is CASSFPGTSTDTQYF. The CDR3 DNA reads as TGTGCCAGCAGCTTTCCAGGGACTAGCACAGATACGCAGTATTTT.